This T cell receptor beta chain came from a study of blood T cell repertoires in COVID-19. Overall study: PBMCs, B-cell-depleted T cells, or T cells were the source of the cDNA or gDNA that made up the material.

As originally analysed: Amplified reference gene primers provided the basis for estimating nucleated cell counts. TCRdb's table, derived via immunoSEQ multiplex PCR, lists solely in-frame clones and lacks some. That table is the source of V, J and clone size, and D and trimming were worked out from the DNA. The profile covers nearly 350,000 clones, with about 93% appearing a single time and roughly 3.4% taken by the ten largest. This clone was seen only once. Sequencing was performed on peripheral blood. This sequence was found in a woman younger than 30 who had recovered from COVID-19.

As DNA, the CDR3 is TGTGCCAGCAGGCGCTCGGGGGAGGCTTCACCCCTCCACTTT. This codes for CASRRSGEASPLHF. The chain has TRBV3-1 (or the pseudogene TRBV3-2) and TRBJ1-6, with D perhaps matching TRBD1 (5 bases). CDR1 is LGHDT and CDR2 is YNNKEL in the germline V gene (reference sequence). V was clipped by 6 bases and J by 9 bases, with 15 bases between them. The CDR3 covers 14 residues.